These 20 T cell receptor beta chains share one sample of origin, sequenced in a study of blood T cell repertoires in COVID-19. Assay: immunoSEQ multiplex PCR; the TCRdb copy retains only in-frame clones and omits some. This sample carries 200,000 to 250,000 clones, roughly 80% of them seen once, and the ten largest clones take approximately 7%. The specimen was peripheral blood. Source of these receptors: a woman in her forties or fifties with acute or convalescent COVID-19.

V gene TRBV24-1 combines with J gene TRBJ2-1, with unresolved D. The germline gives CDR1 KGHDR, CDR2 SFDVKD. CDR3 length equals 13 residues. The germline V and J ends were trimmed by 3 bases and 9 bases, with 11 bases remaining between them. CDR3 sequence reads: CATSDRYAIEQFF. The DNA of the CDR3 is TGTGCCACCAGTGATAGATACGCTATTGAGCAGTTCTTC.

The DNA for the CDR3 is TGTGCCAGCAGTTACCCCGGGCAGGGAAACATTCAGTACTTC. Amino acid sequence: CASSYPGQGNIQYF. This chain uses TRBV28 with TRBJ2-4; TRBD1 might be the D (5 bases). The length of the CDR3 is 14 residues. Deletions cut 4 bases from V and 6 bases from J, with 13 bases between. CDR1 MDHEN and CDR2 SYDVKM come from the germline V gene. The entire variable domain, with the rest obtained from reference TRBV28 and TRBJ2-4, is as follows: DVKVTQSSRYLVKRTGEKVFLECVQDMDHENMFWYRQDPGLGLRLIYFSYDVKMKEKGDIPEGYSVSREKKERFSLILESASTNQTSMYLCASSYPGQGNIQYFGAGTRLSVL.

V is TRBV19 and J is TRBJ2-5; 8 bases line up with TRBD2. The CDR3 has 15 residues. CDR1 and CDR2 (germline): LNHDA, SQIVND (reference sequence). The trim removed 7 bases at V and 2 bases at J, leaving 9 bases unmatched. The CDR3 nucleotides are TGTGCCAGTACCTCCCGGGGACTAGTTCAAGAGACCCAGTACTTC. This translates into CASTSRGLVQETQYF. Full variable domain (remainder filled in from reference TRBV19 and TRBJ2-5): DGGITQSPKYLFRKEGQNVTLSCEQNLNHDAMYWYRQDPGQGLRLIYYSQIVNDFQKGDIAEGYSVSREKKESFPLTVTSAQKNPTAFYLCASTSRGLVQETQYFGPGTRLLVL.

In its sample, this clone was seen a few times. This chain uses TRBV10-3 with TRBJ2-7; TRBD2 aligns across 11 bases. Germline-derived CDR1 and CDR2 are ENHRY and SYGVKD. The CDR3 is 16 amino acids. V lost 10 bases to trimming and J lost 0 bases; unmatched junction nucleotides: 11. This chain's CDR3 is CATIPSGRSSSYEQYF. The DNA of the CDR3 is TGTGCCACTATACCTAGCGGGAGGTCGAGCTCCTACGAGCAGTACTTC.

The chain recombines TRBV7-2 with TRBJ1-2; D not certain. Germline V gene sequence: CDR1 SGHTA, CDR2 FQGNSA. V shed 1 base and J shed 8 bases, with 17 bases lying between them. The CDR3 runs to 15 residues. The CDR3 DNA reads TGTGCCAGCAGCTTAGAGTGGGTCAGGTTAGAAGGCTACACCTTC. This gives the protein CASSLEWVRLEGYTF.

This clone was counted once. V gene TRBV28 combines with J gene TRBJ2-7, with 7 bases fitting TRBD1. CDR3 size: 14 residues. Germline trimming cut 2 bases from V and 4 bases from J; bases unmatched to any gene: 5. The V gene's germline CDR1 is MDHEN and CDR2 SYDVKM. In DNA, the CDR3 is TGTGCCAGCAGTTTAAGGGACAGAGCGTACGAGCAGTACTTC. It specifies CASSLRDRAYEQYF.

The chain is built from TRBV7-9 and TRBJ1-2; no clear D gene. The germline gives CDR1 SEHNR, CDR2 FQNEAQ (reference sequence). V was trimmed by 0 bases and J by 0 bases, leaving 5 bases between them. The CDR3 totals 14 residues. The CDR3 bases are TGTGCCAGCAGCTTAGCCGTAACTAACTATGGCTACACCTTC. Translation gives CASSLAVTNYGYTF.

This chain uses TRBV7-8 with TRBJ2-5; 10 nucleotides match TRBD1. Germline V gene sequence: CDR1 SGHVS, CDR2 FQNEAQ. V lost 4 bases to trimming and J lost 5 bases; unmatched junction nucleotides: 7. This CDR3 comprises 15 residues. The CDR3 sequence is CASSSGQGLRETQYF. DNA of the CDR3: TGTGCCAGCAGCTCGGGACAGGGGTTAAGGGAGACCCAGTACTTC. Complete variable domain (other parts from reference TRBV7-8 and TRBJ2-5): GAGVSQSPRYKVAKRGQDVALRCDPISGHVSLFWYQQALGQGPEFLTYFQNEAQLDKSGLPSDRFFAERPEGSVSTLKIQRTQQEDSAVYLCASSSGQGLRETQYFGPGTRLLVL.

Only one count was recorded for this clone. This rearrangement joins TRBV18 to TRBJ2-5; no reliable D call. The CDR3 contains 14 residues. V was trimmed by 0 bases and J by 5 bases, leaving 10 bases between them. The germline V gene encodes CDR1 KGHSH and CDR2 LQKENI. CDR3 protein: CASSPPLLRETQYF. CDR3 nucleotide sequence: TGTGCCAGCTCACCACCATTACTGAGGGAGACCCAGTACTTC.

The rearrangement uses TRBV30 and TRBJ2-2; the D gene is possibly TRBD1 (5 bases). CDR1 is GTSNPN, CDR2 SVGIG, per germline (reference sequence). V lost 2 bases and J 4 bases, leaving 11 bases between the germline ends. CDR3 length: 14 amino acids. CDR3 protein: CAWSNRQTTGELFF. The CDR3 nucleotides are TGTGCCTGGAGTAACAGACAGACCACCGGGGAGCTGTTTTTT.

The J gene is TRBJ1-1, the V gene TRBV2; D is unresolved. Germline assignment: CDR1 SNHLY and CDR2 FYNNEI. The CDR3 length is 12 residues. Trimming shortened V by 7 bases and J by 4 bases, and 10 bases separated the two germline ends. CDR3 loop: CASIREATEAFF. The CDR3 nucleotides are TGTGCCAGCATTAGGGAGGCCACTGAAGCTTTCTTT. The variable domain in full, with the rest retrieved from reference TRBV2 and TRBJ1-1, is EPEVTQTPSHQVTQMGQEVILRCVPISNHLYFYWYRQILGQKVEFLVSFYNNEISEKSEIFDDQFSVERPDGSNFTLKIRSTKLEDSAMYFCASIREATEAFFGQGTRLTVV.

The chain uses TRBV27 and TRBJ1-5, with D maybe TRBD1 (6 bases). CDR1 and CDR2 (germline): MNHEY, SMNVEV (reference sequence). The length of the CDR3 is 19 residues. Trimming cost V 1 base and J 0 bases, with 19 bases left between them. CDR3 sequence (DNA): TGTGCCAGCAGTTTATATGGACAGTACGATGATTATAGCAATCAGCCCCAGCATTTT. This encodes CASSLYGQYDDYSNQPQHF.

The chain joins TRBV5-5 to TRBJ1-1, with D maybe TRBD1 (5 bases). This CDR3 is 13 amino acids long. V was cut by 2 bases and J by 1 base, with 6 bases left in between. The germline CDR1 and CDR2 sequences are SGHKS and YYEKEE (reference sequence). The CDR3 bases are TGTGCCAGCAGCTTCACAGGGAACACTGAAGCTTTCTTT. Its translation is CASSFTGNTEAFF. The whole variable domain, remainder taken from reference TRBV5-5 and TRBJ1-1, is DAGVTQSPTHLIKTRGQQVTLRCSPISGHKSVSWYQQVLGQGPQFIFQYYEKEERGRGNFPDRFSARQFPNYSSELNVNALLLGDSALYLCASSFTGNTEAFFGQGTRLTVV.

The chain is built from TRBV12-2 and TRBJ1-2; the table's TRBD1 call for D was not verified on the DNA. TRBV12-2 is a documented pseudogene. The CDR3 is 16 residues long. The CDR3 DNA sequence: TGTGCAAGTCGCTCGGACAGGGGGCACACCGACTATGGCTACACCTTC. Translated, it gives CASRSDRGHTDYGYTF.

The chain couples TRBV28 to TRBJ1-5, with D possibly TRBD1 on 5 matching bases. V gave up 8 bases and J gave up 2 bases, with 13 bases separating them. The length of the CDR3 is 14 residues. Germline CDR1 reads MDHEN; CDR2 reads SYDVKM. CDR3 sequence (DNA): TGTGCCAGCCAGGCCGGGGGGGGCAATCAGCCCCAGCATTTT. This encodes CASQAGGGNQPQHF.

The chain has TRBV7-9 and TRBJ2-7, with 9 bases lining up with TRBD2. V shed 6 bases, J shed 3 bases, and the junction held 9 bases outside the gene matches. The germline V gene encodes CDR1 SEHNR and CDR2 FQNEAQ (reference sequence). The CDR3 loop spans 15 amino acids. The CDR3 coding sequence is TGTGCCAGCAGGCCCAGTAGCGGGGGTGACTACGAGCAGTACTTC. Encoded protein: CASRPSSGGDYEQYF.

The V call is TRBV14, the J call TRBJ2-5; D remains ambiguous. V lost 4 bases, J lost 1 base, and 16 bases lay in between. The CDR3 runs to 16 residues. The germline V gene has CDR1 SGHDN and CDR2 FVKESK. The CDR3: CASSLWRRNRQETQYF. The CDR3, as DNA: TGTGCCAGCAGCCTCTGGCGGAGAAACCGCCAAGAGACCCAGTACTTC.

The chain joins TRBV28 to TRBJ1-1; the D is unclear. V lost 2 bases and J 7 bases, leaving 14 bases between the germline ends. This CDR3 has 14 amino acids. Germline V CDR1 and CDR2: MDHEN, SYDVKM. CDR3 coding DNA: TGTGCCAGCAGTTTAACGTCCGCGGCACTTGAAGCTTTCTTT. It is translated as CASSLTSAALEAFF. Supplemented by reference TRBV28 and TRBJ1-1, the full variable domain reads DVKVTQSSRYLVKRTGEKVFLECVQDMDHENMFWYRQDPGLGLRLIYFSYDVKMKEKGDIPEGYSVSREKKERFSLILESASTNQTSMYLCASSLTSAALEAFFGQGTRLTVV.

The CDR3 DNA follows: TGTGCCAGCAGTGCGACGTGGGGAGCCGGTTCCAAAAACATTCAGTACTTC. Translation gives CASSATWGAGSKNIQYF. This chain uses TRBV6-1 with TRBJ2-4; a weak D match, TRBD2 (5 bases). CDR3 length: 17 residues. Trimming removed 4 bases at V and 2 bases at J, with 18 bases between. Germline lookup yields CDR1 MNHNS and CDR2 SASEGT.

The rearrangement uses TRBV28 and TRBJ1-4, with TRBD1 identical over 7 bases. The germline V gene encodes CDR1 MDHEN and CDR2 SYDVKM. The CDR3 runs to 14 residues. With 5 bases clipped from V and 7 bases from J, the junction kept 7 bases outside the gene matches. CDR3: CASSPDRESEKLFF. DNA for the CDR3: TGTGCCAGCAGTCCCGACAGGGAAAGTGAAAAACTGTTTTTT.